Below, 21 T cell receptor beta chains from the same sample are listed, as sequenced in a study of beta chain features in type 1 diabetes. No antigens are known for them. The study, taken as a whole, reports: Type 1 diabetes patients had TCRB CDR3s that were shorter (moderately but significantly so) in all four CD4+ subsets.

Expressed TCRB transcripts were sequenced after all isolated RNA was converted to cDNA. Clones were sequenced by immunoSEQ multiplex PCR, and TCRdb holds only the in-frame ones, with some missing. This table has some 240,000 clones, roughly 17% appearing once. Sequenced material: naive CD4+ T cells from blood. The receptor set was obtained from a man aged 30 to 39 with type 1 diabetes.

The CDR3 sequence is CASSLVGDTEAFF. Here the CDR3 DNA reads TGTGCCAGCAGCTTAGTGGGGGACACTGAAGCTTTCTTT. This chain uses TRBV7-2 with TRBJ1-1, with D possibly TRBD1 on 5 matching bases. V lost 1 base to trimming and J lost 3 bases, with 6 bases between them. This CDR3 contains 13 residues. Germline values: CDR1 SGHTA, CDR2 FQGNSA.

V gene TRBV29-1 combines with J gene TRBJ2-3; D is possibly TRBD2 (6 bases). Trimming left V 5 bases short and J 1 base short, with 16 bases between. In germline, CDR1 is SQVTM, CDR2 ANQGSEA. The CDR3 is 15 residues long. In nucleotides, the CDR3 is TGCAGCGTTAGGCTAGGACTACTCCGCACAGATACGCAGTATTTT. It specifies CSVRLGLLRTDTQYF.

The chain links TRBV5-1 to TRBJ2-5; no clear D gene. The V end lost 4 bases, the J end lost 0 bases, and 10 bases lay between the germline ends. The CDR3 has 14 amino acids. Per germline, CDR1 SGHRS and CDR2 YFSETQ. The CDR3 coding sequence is TGCGCCAGCAGCCCGGCAGCTCACCAAGAGACCCAGTACTTC. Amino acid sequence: CASSPAAHQETQYF.

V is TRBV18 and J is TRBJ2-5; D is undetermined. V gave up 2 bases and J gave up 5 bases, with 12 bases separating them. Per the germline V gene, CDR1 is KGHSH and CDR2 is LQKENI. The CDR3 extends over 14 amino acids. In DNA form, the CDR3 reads TGTGCCAGCTCACCATCGAAAGCTCCGGAGACCCAGTACTTC. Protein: CASSPSKAPETQYF. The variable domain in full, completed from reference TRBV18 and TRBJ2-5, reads NAGVMQNPRHLVRRRGQEARLRCSPMKGHSHVYWYRQLPEEGLKFMVYLQKENIIDESGMPKERFSAEFPKEGPSILRIQQVVRGDSAAYFCASSPSKAPETQYFGPGTRLLVL.

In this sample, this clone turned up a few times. The CDR3 DNA follows: TGCAGCGTTGTTTGGCCGCCGGGCTACGAGCAGTACTTC. This gives the protein CSVVWPPGYEQYF. The chain has TRBV29-1 and TRBJ2-7; the D is unclear. The germline V and J ends were trimmed by 4 bases and 3 bases, with 13 bases remaining between them. CDR1 is SQVTM and CDR2 is ANQGSEA in the germline V gene. This CDR3 spans 13 amino acids.

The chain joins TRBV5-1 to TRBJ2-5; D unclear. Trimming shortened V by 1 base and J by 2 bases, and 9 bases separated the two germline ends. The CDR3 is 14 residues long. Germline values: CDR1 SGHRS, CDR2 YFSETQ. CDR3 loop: CASSLKQLQETQYF. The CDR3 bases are TGCGCCAGCAGCTTGAAACAGCTACAAGAGACCCAGTACTTC. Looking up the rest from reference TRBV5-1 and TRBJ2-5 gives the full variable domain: KAGVTQTPRYLIKTRGQQVTLSCSPISGHRSVSWYQQTPGQGLQFLFEYFSETQRNKGNFPGRFSGRQFSNSRSEMNVSTLELGDSALYLCASSLKQLQETQYFGPGTRLLVL.

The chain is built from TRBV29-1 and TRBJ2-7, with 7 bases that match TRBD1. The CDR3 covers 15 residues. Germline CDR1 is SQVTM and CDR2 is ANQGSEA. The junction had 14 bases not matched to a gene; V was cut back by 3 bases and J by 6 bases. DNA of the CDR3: TGCAGCGTTGATAGGACAGGTCGCAATAGCACCGAGCAGTACTTC. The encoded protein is CSVDRTGRNSTEQYF.

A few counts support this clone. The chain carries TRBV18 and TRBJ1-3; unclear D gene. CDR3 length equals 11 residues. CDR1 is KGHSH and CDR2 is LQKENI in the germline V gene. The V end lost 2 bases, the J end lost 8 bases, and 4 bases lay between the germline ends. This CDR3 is CASSPTDTIYF. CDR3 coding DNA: TGTGCCAGCTCACCAACAGACACCATATATTTT.

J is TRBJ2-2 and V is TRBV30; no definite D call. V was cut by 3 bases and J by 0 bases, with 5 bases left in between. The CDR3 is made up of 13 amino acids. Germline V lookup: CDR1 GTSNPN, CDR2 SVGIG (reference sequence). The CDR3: CAWSQPNTGELFF. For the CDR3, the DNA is TGTGCCTGGAGCCAGCCGAACACCGGGGAGCTGTTTTTT.

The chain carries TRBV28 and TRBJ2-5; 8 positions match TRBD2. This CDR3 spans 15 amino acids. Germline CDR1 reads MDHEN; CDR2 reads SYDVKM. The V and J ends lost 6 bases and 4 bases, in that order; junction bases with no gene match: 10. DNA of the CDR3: TGTGCCAGCAGCCTTACTGGACTAGCCTCAGAGACCCAGTACTTC. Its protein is CASSLTGLASETQYF.

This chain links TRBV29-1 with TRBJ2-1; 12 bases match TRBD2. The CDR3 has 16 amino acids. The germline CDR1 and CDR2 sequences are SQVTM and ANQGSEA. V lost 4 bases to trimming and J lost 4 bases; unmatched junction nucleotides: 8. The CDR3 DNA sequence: TGCAGCGTTGTCCAAACCGGGACTAGCGGGTACAATGAGCAGTTCTTC. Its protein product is CSVVQTGTSGYNEQFF.

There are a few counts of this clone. This CDR3 is CASSQDTSGRGDTQYF. CDR3 nucleotides: TGTGCCAGCAGCCAAGATACTAGCGGGAGAGGAGATACGCAGTATTTT. This chain joins TRBV4-2 and TRBJ2-3, with 11 bases identical to TRBD2. Germline V gene data show CDR1 as LGHNA and CDR2 as YNFKEQ. V gave up 0 bases and J gave up 5 bases; unmatched junction bases: 4. This CDR3 contains 16 residues.

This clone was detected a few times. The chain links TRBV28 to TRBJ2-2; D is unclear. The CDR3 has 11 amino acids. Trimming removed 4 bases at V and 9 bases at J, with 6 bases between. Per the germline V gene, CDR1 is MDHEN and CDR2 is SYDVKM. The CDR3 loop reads CASSSRRELFF. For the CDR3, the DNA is TGTGCCAGCAGTTCCCGGAGGGAGCTGTTTTTT.

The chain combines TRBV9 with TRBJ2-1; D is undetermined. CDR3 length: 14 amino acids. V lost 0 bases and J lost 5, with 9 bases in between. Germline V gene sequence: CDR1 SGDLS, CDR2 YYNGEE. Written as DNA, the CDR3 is TGTGCCAGCAGCGTAGTTGGCCAGAACAATGAGCAGTTCTTC. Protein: CASSVVGQNNEQFF. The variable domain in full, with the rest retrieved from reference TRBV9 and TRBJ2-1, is DSGVTQTPKHLITATGQRVTLRCSPRSGDLSVYWYQQSLDQGLQFLIQYYNGEERAKGNILERFSAQQFPDLHSELNLSSLELGDSALYFCASSVVGQNNEQFFGPGTRLTVL.

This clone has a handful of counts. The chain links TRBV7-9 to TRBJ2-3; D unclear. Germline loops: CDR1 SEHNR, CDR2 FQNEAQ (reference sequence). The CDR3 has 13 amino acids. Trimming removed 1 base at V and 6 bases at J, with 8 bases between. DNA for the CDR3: TGTGCCAGCAGCTTAGGCCCACCGGATACGCAGTATTTT. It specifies CASSLGPPDTQYF.

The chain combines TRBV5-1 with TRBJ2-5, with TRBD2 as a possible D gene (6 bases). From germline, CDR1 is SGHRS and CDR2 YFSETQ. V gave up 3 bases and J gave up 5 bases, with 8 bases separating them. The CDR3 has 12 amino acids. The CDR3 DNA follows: TGCGCCAGCAGCTCCGGAGGGGAGACCCAGTACTTC. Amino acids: CASSSGGETQYF. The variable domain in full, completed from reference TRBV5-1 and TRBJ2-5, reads KAGVTQTPRYLIKTRGQQVTLSCSPISGHRSVSWYQQTPGQGLQFLFEYFSETQRNKGNFPGRFSGRQFSNSRSEMNVSTLELGDSALYLCASSSGGETQYFGPGTRLLVL.

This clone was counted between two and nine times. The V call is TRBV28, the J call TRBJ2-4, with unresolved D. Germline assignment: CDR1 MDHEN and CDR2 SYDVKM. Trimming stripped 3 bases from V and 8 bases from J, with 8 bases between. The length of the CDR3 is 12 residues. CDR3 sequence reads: CASSLEGDIQYF. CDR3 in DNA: TGTGCCAGCAGTTTGGAAGGAGACATTCAGTACTTC.

Here the CDR3 DNA reads TGTGCCAGCAGCCAAGATTTGCCAGGGTCAGATACGCAGTATTTT. It is translated as CASSQDLPGSDTQYF. V gene TRBV4-2 combines with J gene TRBJ2-3, with D possibly TRBD1 on 5 matching bases. Germline CDR1 reads LGHNA; CDR2 reads YNFKEQ. Trimming pared 0 bases from V and 4 bases from J, leaving 11 bases between. The CDR3 runs to 15 residues.

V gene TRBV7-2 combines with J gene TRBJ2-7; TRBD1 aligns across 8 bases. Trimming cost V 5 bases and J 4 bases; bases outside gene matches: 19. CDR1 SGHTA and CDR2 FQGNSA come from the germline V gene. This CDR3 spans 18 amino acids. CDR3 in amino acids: CASSPQLSRDRPLYEQYF. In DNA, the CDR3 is TGTGCCAGCAGCCCGCAACTAAGCCGGGACAGGCCTCTTTACGAGCAGTACTTC.

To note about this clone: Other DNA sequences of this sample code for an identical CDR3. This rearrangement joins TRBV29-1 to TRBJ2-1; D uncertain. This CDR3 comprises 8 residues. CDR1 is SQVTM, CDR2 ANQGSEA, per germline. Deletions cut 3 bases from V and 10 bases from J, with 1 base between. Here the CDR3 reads CSVEEQFF. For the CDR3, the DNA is TGCAGCGTTGAGGAGCAGTTCTTC.

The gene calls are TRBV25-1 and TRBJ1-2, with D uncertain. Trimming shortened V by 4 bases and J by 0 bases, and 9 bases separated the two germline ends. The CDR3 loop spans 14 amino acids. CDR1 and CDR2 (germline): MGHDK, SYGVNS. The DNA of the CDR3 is TGTGCCAGCAGTGCCTACGGGGCTAACTATGGCTACACCTTC. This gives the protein CASSAYGANYGYTF.